This T cell receptor (beta chain) was sequenced for a study of OX40 agonist ivuxolimab in advanced cancers. In the study overall: Averaging about 60 years in age, with a range of 23 to 79, the cohort was 65% to 90% male.

The length of the CDR3 is 14 residues. Trimming shortened V by 4 bases and J by 5 bases, and 14 bases separated the two germline ends. CDR1 and CDR2 from the germline V gene are LNHDA and SQIVND (reference sequence). Sampling of blood occurred at baseline, cycle 4 day 1, and cycle 7 day 1. This clone was counted a few times. Assay: immunoSEQ multiplex PCR; the TCRdb copy retains only in-frame clones and omits some. The sample holds roughly 64,000 clones; roughly 80% are singletons and the top ten take about 2.5%. This TCR derives from an adult with an advanced solid tumor such as melanoma, head and neck, liver or kidney cancer. Material: CD4+ or CD8+ T cells sorted from blood, obtained in a trial of the OX40 agonist ivuxolimab. V usage is TRBV19 and J usage is TRBJ2-5; D could derive from TRBD1 or TRBD2 (5 bases each). The CDR3 nucleotides read TGTGCCAGTAGTAAGGGGCAGGAGCGGGAGACCCAGTACTTC. This gives the protein CASSKGQERETQYF.